Listed here is a single TCR beta chain. The data were taken from a study of blood T cell repertoires in COVID-19. The V segment lost 5 bases and the J segment 6 bases; nucleotides outside the gene matches: 9. The CDR3 length is 15 residues. CDR1 is SGHTA, CDR2 FQGNSA, per germline. The protocol was immunoSEQ multiplex PCR, while the TCRdb copy is restricted to in-frame clones and leaves out a portion. Found here are 250,000 to 400,000 clones, about nine tenths of them singletons; the top ten hold under 2%. This TCR derives from a woman in her 30s with COVID-19, enrolled during active disease. The sequencing sample was made of peripheral blood. The chain carries TRBV7-2 and TRBJ1-2, with 10 bases identical to TRBD1. The CDR3 is CASSQRPGTGDGYTF. The CDR3 DNA is TGTGCCAGCAGCCAACGGCCCGGGACAGGGGATGGCTACACCTTC.